What follows are 18 T cell receptor beta chains derived from one specimen sequenced in a study of metastatic and nonmetastatic thyroid tumors. No treatment of any kind had been given to any patient before thyroid surgery. From the PCR reads, TCRdb re-called clones with MiXCR. Of roughly 57,000 clones detected, 20% appear once; the ten largest clones hold 4%. Sequenced material: blood. Source of these receptors: a female donor with papillary thyroid cancer or a benign thyroid nodule (not recorded which). Some clones in this sample may be carry-over from other donors' samples.

Remarks on this clone: The junction departs from germline at one end; a sequencing error may be responsible. Other nucleotide sequences from this sample produce the same CDR3. This chain uses TRBV11-2 with TRBJ2-1; D possibly corresponds to TRBD2 (6 bases). Looked up from germline, CDR1 is SGHAT and CDR2 is FQNNGV. CDR3 length: 14 residues. As DNA, the CDR3 is TGTGCCAGCAGCTTAGACACTAGCTTAGGGGTCTCTCTCTTC. This translates into CASSLDTSLGVSLF.

At least ten counts were recorded for this clone. This chain joins TRBV20-1 and TRBJ2-5; 10 bases map to TRBD2. From germline, CDR1 is DFQATT and CDR2 SNEGSKA (reference sequence). This CDR3 contains 16 residues. Trimming cost V 3 bases and J 4 bases; bases outside gene matches: 11. The CDR3 nucleotides are TGCAGTGCTAGCAAGCCTAGCGGGAGTCGGGGAGAGACCCAGTACTTC. Translation: CSASKPSGSRGETQYF.

Points on this clone: A much larger clone lies one base from this, so it may be a read error. The same CDR3 can be traced to other DNA sequences in this sample. The CDR3 DNA reads as TGCAGTGCTGGGGGACTAGCTGGAGTTGCAGAGACCCAGTACTTC. Residues: CSAGGLAGVAETQYF. The chain is built from TRBV20-1 and TRBJ2-5; 9 bases match TRBD2. Germline CDR1 and CDR2: DFQATT and SNEGSKA (reference sequence). This CDR3 region has 15 residues. Germline trimming cut 5 bases from V and 4 bases from J; bases unmatched to any gene: 11.

On this clone: This could be a read error, since a much larger clone is one nucleotide away. This sequence joins TRBV15 and TRBJ1-1, with D unclear. The CDR3 totals 14 residues. The germline gives CDR1 LNHNV, CDR2 YYDKDF (reference sequence). Deletions cut 0 bases from V and 4 bases from J, with 9 bases between. The CDR3 DNA reads as TGTGCCACCAGCAGAGATCTGGGGTGCACTGAAGCTTTCTTT. Translated, it gives CATSRDLGCTEAFF.

This clone occurred many times. This CDR3 is also generated by other DNA sequences in the sample. The V call is TRBV9, the J call TRBJ2-1, with unresolved D. The CDR3 runs 15 residues. The germline CDR1 and CDR2 sequences are SGDLS and YYNGEE. The ends were cut back, 0 bases at V and 1 base at J, with 8 bases in the middle. For the CDR3, the DNA is TGTGCCAGCAGCGTAGAGTGGGGATCCTACAATGAGCAGTTCTTC. It translates to CASSVEWGSYNEQFF.

The rearrangement uses TRBV11-2 and TRBJ1-1, with D unresolved. The germline V gene has CDR1 SGHAT and CDR2 FQNNGV. Trimming removed 1 base at V and 0 bases at J, with 15 bases between. This CDR3 region has 17 residues. The CDR3 DNA reads TGTGCCAGCAGCTTAGTAGTTGGCGGATACATGAACACTGAAGCTTTCTTT. Its translation: CASSLVVGGYMNTEAFF.

A note on this clone: It may be a read error: a sequence one base away is much more abundant. The chain has TRBV5-1 and TRBJ2-7, with D tentatively TRBD2 (5 bases). Germline values: CDR1 SGHRS, CDR2 YFSETQ. V was shortened by 0 bases and J by 5 bases, with 21 bases between the two germline ends. CDR3 length: 17 residues. Written as DNA, the CDR3 is TGCGCCAGCAGCTTGGACCCTCCCCTAGAGGGTCTGGACGAGCAGTACTTC. Its translation is CASSLDPPLEGLDEQYF.

This clone was seen many times. This sequence joins TRBV29-1 and TRBJ1-1, with unresolved D. Germline CDR1 SQVTM, CDR2 ANQGSEA. The ends were cut back, 5 bases at V and 1 base at J, with 11 bases in the middle. This CDR3 comprises 13 residues. CDR3 loop: CSVSAFPNTEAFF. The DNA of the CDR3 is TGCAGCGTTTCGGCCTTCCCGAACACTGAAGCTTTCTTT.

This clone was recorded many times. This chain links TRBV9 with TRBJ1-4; D is ambiguous. Trimming took off 3 bases at V and 0 bases at J, with 9 bases between the two ends. This CDR3 region has 15 residues. The germline gives CDR1 SGDLS, CDR2 YYNGEE. CDR3 nucleotide sequence: TGTGCCAGCAGCGCCCAAAGTACAACTAATGAAAAACTGTTTTTT. Its translation is CASSAQSTTNEKLFF.

There are many counts of this clone. The chain recombines TRBV6-6 with TRBJ2-1; the D call may be TRBD1 or TRBD2 (5 bases each). The CDR3 loop spans 16 amino acids. Trimming removed 0 bases from V and 4 bases from J, with 13 bases in between. The germline CDR1 and CDR2 sequences are MNHNY and SVGAGI (reference sequence). The CDR3 loop is CASSYSLGENYNEQFF. The DNA of the CDR3 is TGTGCCAGCAGTTACTCTTTGGGGGAAAATTACAATGAGCAGTTCTTC.

This clone came up a few times. The junction and the germline gene differ at one end; a read error may be behind it. This sequence joins TRBV6-4 and TRBJ2-7; the match to TRBD2 covers 9 bases. In germline, CDR1 is MRHNA, CDR2 SNTAGT. This CDR3 has 15 residues. The CDR3 spells CSSSDSSSGSDEQYF. The CDR3 nucleotides are TGTTCCAGTAGTGACTCGAGTAGCGGGAGTGACGAGCAGTACTTC.

The chain joins TRBV12-3 or TRBV12-4 to TRBJ2-7, with D unclear. The ends were cut back, 6 bases at V and 6 bases at J, with 9 bases in the middle. The CDR3 covers 11 residues. The CDR3 region is CASRGMGEQYF. CDR3 DNA sequence: TGTGCCAGCAGAGGAATGGGCGAGCAGTACTTC.

This clone was recorded at least ten times. J is TRBJ2-5 and V is TRBV2; D is possibly TRBD1 or TRBD2 (6 bases each). The CDR3 has 15 residues. The germline V and J ends were trimmed by 7 bases and 0 bases, with 15 bases remaining between them. Germline loops: CDR1 SNHLY, CDR2 FYNNEI. CDR3 in DNA: TGTGCCAGCAATGCAGGGGACTCGTACCAAGAGACCCAGTACTTC. Residues: CASNAGDSYQETQYF.

This clone has ten or more counts. V usage is TRBV27 and J usage is TRBJ2-1; 12 nucleotides agree with TRBD2. The V segment lost 5 bases and the J segment 7 bases; nucleotides outside the gene matches: 6. The CDR3 is 15 amino acids. Germline V gene data show CDR1 as MNHEY and CDR2 as SMNVEV (reference sequence). CDR3 in DNA: TGTGCCAGCAGTCTCCTAGCGGGAGGGTGGAATGAGCAGTTCTTC. Translated: CASSLLAGGWNEQFF.

The chain carries TRBV5-6 and TRBJ1-2; D remains unclear. Germline loops: CDR1 SGHDT, CDR2 YYEEEE. The CDR3 runs 15 residues. V lost 0 bases, J lost 2 bases, and 11 bases lay in between. The CDR3, as DNA: TGTGCCAGCAGCTTGGGCCCGACTGCCAACTATGGCTACACCTTC. Translating it yields CASSLGPTANYGYTF.

This clone was seen many times. In DNA form, the CDR3 reads TGTGCCAGCAGAGCAGGCCCCGGACGGTACAATGAGCAGTTCTTC. Translated: CASRAGPGRYNEQFF. The genes are TRBV7-2 and TRBJ2-1; no definite D call. Germline V gene sequence: CDR1 SGHTA, CDR2 FQGNSA. The CDR3 consists of 15 residues. V lost 6 bases, J lost 4 bases, and 16 bases lay in between.

This clone was recorded at least ten times. The chain couples TRBV18 to TRBJ2-3; TRBD1 might be the D (7 bases). CDR1 and CDR2 from the germline V gene are KGHSH and LQKENI. The V gene lost 3 bases and the J gene lost 4 bases, with 11 bases spanning the gap. The CDR3 contains 14 residues. CDR3: CASSPQGGADTQYF. Written as DNA, the CDR3 is TGTGCCAGCTCACCCCAGGGGGGTGCAGATACGCAGTATTTT.

In its sample, this clone was seen many times. This chain uses TRBV5-1 with TRBJ2-1; D is possibly TRBD1 or TRBD2 (5 bases each). Trimming shortened V by 0 bases and J by 7 bases, and 14 bases separated the two germline ends. The CDR3 is 15 amino acids. The germline V gene encodes CDR1 SGHRS and CDR2 YFSETQ. The CDR3 region has the DNA TGCGCCAGCAGCTTGGCTACCGGGACGCCAAATGAGCAGTTCTTC. Amino acids: CASSLATGTPNEQFF.